One and the same sample provided the 10 T cell receptor beta chains below, sequenced in a study of shared clonotypes between healthy human individuals. TCRdb keeps only in-frame clones here, not all; method: immunoSEQ multiplex PCR. This sample yields about 2 million clones, of which 95% are seen a single time; 0.1% to 0.15% belongs to the top ten. The specimen was naive CD4+ T cells sorted from blood. Subset denoted: CD45RA+ positively selected. The receptors were sampled from a young man in good health.

The chain has TRBV25-1 and TRBJ2-1; D is unresolved. V lost 5 bases, J lost 6 bases, and 17 bases lay in between. CDR3 size: 15 residues. Germline assignment: CDR1 MGHDK and CDR2 SYGVNS. CDR3 nucleotide sequence: TGTGCCAGCAGTCAGGATGATAGGGTCACCAATGAGCAGTTCTTC. It translates to CASSQDDRVTNEQFF.

The chain uses TRBV12-5 and TRBJ2-1; D uncertain. V was shortened by 0 bases and J by 4 bases, with 7 bases between the two germline ends. The CDR3 runs to 14 residues. Per the germline V gene, CDR1 is LGHNT and CDR2 is FRNRAP. CDR3 amino acids: CASGLVPEYNEQFF. In DNA, the CDR3 is TGTGCTAGTGGTTTGGTACCGGAGTACAATGAGCAGTTCTTC.

Points on this clone: Other DNA sequences in the same sample also yield this CDR3. V gene TRBV19 combines with J gene TRBJ1-5; D unresolved. Trimming left V 3 bases short and J 0 bases short, with 12 bases between. The CDR3 contains 16 residues. Per the germline V gene, CDR1 is LNHDA and CDR2 is SQIVND (reference sequence). The CDR3 bases are TGTGCCAGTAGTATTAGACCAGAATATAGCAATCAGCCCCAGCATTTT. Its protein product is CASSIRPEYSNQPQHF.

The CDR3: CASSLNGGAADTQYF. The DNA of the CDR3 is TGTGCCAGCAGCTTAAATGGTGGGGCCGCAGATACGCAGTATTTT. The gene calls are TRBV7-3 and TRBJ2-3; a possible D gene is TRBD1 (5 bases). This CDR3 has 15 residues. V was trimmed by 1 base and J by 4 bases, leaving 12 bases between them. CDR1 and CDR2 from the germline V gene are SGHTA and FQGTGA.

This chain connects TRBV27 to TRBJ1-1, with no clear D. Trimming took 4 bases from V and 4 from J, leaving 10 bases between them. The CDR3 runs 13 residues. Per the germline V gene, CDR1 is MNHEY and CDR2 is SMNVEV (reference sequence). The CDR3 sequence: CASSSRVGTEAFF. CDR3 DNA sequence: TGTGCCAGCAGTTCGAGGGTCGGCACTGAAGCTTTCTTT.

V is TRBV5-4 and J is TRBJ2-5, with a weak D call TRBD1 (6 bases). CDR1 is SGHNT and CDR2 is YYREEE in the germline V gene (reference sequence). The length of the CDR3 is 14 residues. The ends were cut back, 3 bases at V and 2 bases at J, with 11 bases in the middle. Written as DNA, the CDR3 is TGTGCCAGCAGCTCACCTGGACAGCAAGAGACCCAGTACTTC. Its protein product is CASSSPGQQETQYF.

The chain is built from TRBV2 and TRBJ2-2; 7 bases agree with TRBD1. The junction had 4 bases not matched to a gene; V was cut back by 7 bases and J by 2 bases. The V gene's germline CDR1 is SNHLY and CDR2 FYNNEI. The CDR3 runs to 14 residues. The CDR3 protein is CASTGQRNTGELFF. CDR3 DNA: TGTGCCAGCACGGGACAGAGAAACACCGGGGAGCTGTTTTTT.

The gene calls are TRBV11-2 and TRBJ2-7; TRBD2 is a possible D gene (7 bases). This CDR3 region has 15 residues. Germline V gene data show CDR1 as SGHAT and CDR2 as FQNNGV. The germline V and J ends were trimmed by 6 bases and 2 bases, with 17 bases remaining between them. CDR3 amino acids: CASRSLRGHTYEQYF. CDR3 in DNA: TGTGCCAGCAGGTCCTTGCGGGGGCATACCTACGAGCAGTACTTC.

This clone was observed a single time. The chain links TRBV4-3 to TRBJ2-3; no definite D call. Germline CDR1 reads LGHNA; CDR2 reads YSLEER. V lost 1 base to trimming and J lost 0 bases, with 5 bases between them. This CDR3 has 14 residues. For the CDR3, the DNA is TGCGCCAGCAGCCAAGGGCCTAGCACAGATACGCAGTATTTT. This encodes CASSQGPSTDTQYF.

The J gene is TRBJ2-1, the V gene TRBV6-1; 7 bases match TRBD1. Per the germline V gene, CDR1 is MNHNS and CDR2 is SASEGT. With 3 bases clipped from V and 8 bases from J, the junction kept 10 bases outside the gene matches. The CDR3 loop spans 15 amino acids. The CDR3 is CASSEVSTGRDEQFF. In nucleotides, the CDR3 is TGTGCCAGCAGTGAGGTTTCGACAGGGCGAGATGAGCAGTTCTTC.